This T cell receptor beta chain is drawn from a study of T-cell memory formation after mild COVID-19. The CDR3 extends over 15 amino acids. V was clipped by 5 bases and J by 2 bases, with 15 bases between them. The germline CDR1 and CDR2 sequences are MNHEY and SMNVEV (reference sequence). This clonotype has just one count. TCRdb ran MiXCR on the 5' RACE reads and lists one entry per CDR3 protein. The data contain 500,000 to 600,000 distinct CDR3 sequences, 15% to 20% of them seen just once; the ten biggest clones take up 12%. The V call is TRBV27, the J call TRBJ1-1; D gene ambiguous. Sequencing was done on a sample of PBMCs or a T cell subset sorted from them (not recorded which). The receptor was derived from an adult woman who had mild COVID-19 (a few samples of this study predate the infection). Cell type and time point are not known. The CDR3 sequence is CASSGLAGRNTEAFF. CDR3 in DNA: TGTGCCAGCAGTGGACTCGCCGGTCGAAACACTGAAGCTTTCTTT.